These 5 T cell receptor beta chains share one sample of origin, sequenced in a study of blood T cell repertoires in COVID-19. The data were produced by immunoSEQ multiplex PCR, yet TCRdb's version contains in-frame clones alone and is incomplete. Here the sample spans approximately 300,000 clones, 89% being singletons. Sequencing was done on a sample of peripheral blood. The receptors shown here come from a man aged 18 to 35 who had recovered from COVID-19.

The V and J genes are TRBV6-6 and TRBJ2-1, with D possibly being TRBD1 (5 bases). The V and J ends lost 2 bases and 5 bases respectively, with 10 bases between them. CDR3 length equals 14 residues. The germline CDR1 and CDR2 sequences are MNHNY and SVGAGI (reference sequence). In DNA, the CDR3 is TGTGCCAGCAGTTACCGGGCAGGGAACAATGAGCAGTTCTTC. Amino acids: CASSYRAGNNEQFF.

The chain recombines TRBV12-3 or TRBV12-4 with TRBJ2-7; D is unresolved. The CDR3 is 12 amino acids. The ends were cut back, 1 base at V and 4 bases at J, with 5 bases in the middle. In DNA form, the CDR3 reads TGTGCCAGCAGTTTAGAGGAGTACGAGCAGTACTTC. Its translation is CASSLEEYEQYF.

This rearrangement joins TRBV29-1 to TRBJ1-5, with TRBD1 as a possible D gene (6 bases). V was pared by 7 bases and J by 5 bases, with 15 bases between. The length of the CDR3 is 13 residues. Germline CDR1 is SQVTM and CDR2 is ANQGSEA. The CDR3 DNA sequence: TGCAGCGCCAGAGGGTCAGGGGATCAGCCCCAGCATTTT. Amino acids: CSARGSGDQPQHF. Combining the CDR3 with reference TRBV29-1 and TRBJ1-5 gives the whole variable domain SAVISQKPSRDICQRGTSLTIQCQVDSQVTMMFWYRQQPGQSLTLIATANQGSEATYESGFVIDKFPISRPNLTFSTLTVSNMSPEDSSIYLCSARGSGDQPQHFGDGTRLSIL.

The chain joins TRBV19 to TRBJ2-2; maybe TRBD1 (6 bases). The CDR3 sequence is 16 residues long. The germline V gene encodes CDR1 LNHDA and CDR2 SQIVND (reference sequence). V lost 5 bases and J lost 1, with 14 bases in between. CDR3 residues: CASSVLRTENTGELFF. The CDR3 bases are TGTGCCAGTAGTGTGCTTCGGACAGAGAACACCGGGGAGCTGTTTTTT.

The chain's CDR3 is CASSPPRENEQFF. The CDR3 DNA is TGTGCCAGCTCACCGCCTAGAGAAAATGAGCAGTTCTTC. This chain joins TRBV18 and TRBJ2-1; D remains ambiguous. V lost 3 bases to trimming and J lost 7 bases, with 10 bases between them. The CDR3 runs 13 residues. Germline lookup yields CDR1 KGHSH and CDR2 LQKENI.